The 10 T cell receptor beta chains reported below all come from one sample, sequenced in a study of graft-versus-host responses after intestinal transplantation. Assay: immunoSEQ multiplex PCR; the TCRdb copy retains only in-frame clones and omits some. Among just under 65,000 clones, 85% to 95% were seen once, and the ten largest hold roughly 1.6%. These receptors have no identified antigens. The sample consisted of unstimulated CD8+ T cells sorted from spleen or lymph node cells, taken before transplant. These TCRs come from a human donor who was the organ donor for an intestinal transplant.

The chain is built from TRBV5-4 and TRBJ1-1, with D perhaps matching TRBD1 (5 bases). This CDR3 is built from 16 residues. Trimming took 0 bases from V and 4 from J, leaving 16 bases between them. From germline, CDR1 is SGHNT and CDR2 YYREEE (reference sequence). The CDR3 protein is CASSLASGPGGTEAFF. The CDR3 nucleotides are TGTGCCAGCAGCTTGGCCAGTGGACCGGGGGGCACTGAAGCTTTCTTT. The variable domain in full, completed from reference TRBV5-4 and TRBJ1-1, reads ETGVTQSPTHLIKTRGQQVTLRCSSQSGHNTVSWYQQALGQGPQFIFQYYREEENGRGNFPPRFSGLQFPNYSSELNVNALELDDSALYLCASSLASGPGGTEAFFGQGTRLTVV.

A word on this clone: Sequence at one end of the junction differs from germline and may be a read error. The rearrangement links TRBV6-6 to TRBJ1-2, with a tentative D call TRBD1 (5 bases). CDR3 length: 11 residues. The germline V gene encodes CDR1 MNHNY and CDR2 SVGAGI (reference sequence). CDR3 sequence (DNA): TGTGCCAGCAGTTACTGGGGCCTCCCTTTTTTC. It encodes CASSYWGLPFF.

The CDR3 loop is CASSLAAESYEQYF. Here the CDR3 DNA reads TGTGCCAGCAGCTTAGCGGCTGAATCCTACGAGCAGTACTTC. V gene TRBV28 combines with J gene TRBJ2-7; a possible D gene is TRBD2 (6 bases). The CDR3 extends over 14 amino acids. Germline V CDR1 and CDR2: MDHEN, SYDVKM. The V gene lost 6 bases and the J gene lost 1 base, with 13 bases spanning the gap.

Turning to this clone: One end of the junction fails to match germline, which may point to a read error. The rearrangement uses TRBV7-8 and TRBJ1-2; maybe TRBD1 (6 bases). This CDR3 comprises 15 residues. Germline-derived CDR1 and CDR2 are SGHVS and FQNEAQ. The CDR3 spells CASRLGGGSNYGYTF. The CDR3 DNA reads TGTGCCAGCCGCTTAGGGGGGGGATCGAACTATGGCTACACCTTC.

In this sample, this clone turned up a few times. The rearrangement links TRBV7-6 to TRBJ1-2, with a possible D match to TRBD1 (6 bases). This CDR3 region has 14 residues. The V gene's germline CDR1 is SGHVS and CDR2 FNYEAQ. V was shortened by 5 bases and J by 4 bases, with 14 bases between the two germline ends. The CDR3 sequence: CASSPTGTPYGYTF. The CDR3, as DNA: TGTGCCAGCAGCCCGACCGGGACACCCTATGGCTACACCTTC.

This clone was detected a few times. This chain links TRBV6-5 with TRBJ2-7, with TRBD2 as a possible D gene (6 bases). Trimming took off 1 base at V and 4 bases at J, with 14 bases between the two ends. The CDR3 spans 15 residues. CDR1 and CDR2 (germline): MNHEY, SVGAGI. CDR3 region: CASSYFSGVGYEQYF. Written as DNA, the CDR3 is TGTGCCAGCAGTTACTTTAGCGGAGTAGGTTACGAGCAGTACTTC.

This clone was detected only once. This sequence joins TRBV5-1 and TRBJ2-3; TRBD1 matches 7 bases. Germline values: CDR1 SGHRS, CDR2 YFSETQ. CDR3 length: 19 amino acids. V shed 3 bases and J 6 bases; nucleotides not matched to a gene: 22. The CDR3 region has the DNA TGCGCCAGCAGCTCAAACAGGGGTACTAATCCTTTCCCCCTGGATACGCAGTATTTT. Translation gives CASSSNRGTNPFPLDTQYF.

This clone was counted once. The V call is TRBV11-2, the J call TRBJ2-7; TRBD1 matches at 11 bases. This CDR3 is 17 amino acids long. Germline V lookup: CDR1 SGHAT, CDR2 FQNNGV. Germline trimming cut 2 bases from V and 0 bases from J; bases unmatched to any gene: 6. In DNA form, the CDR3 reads TGTGCCAGCAGCTTACCCATCGGGACAGGGGGCTCCTACGAGCAGTACTTC. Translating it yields CASSLPIGTGGSYEQYF.

The CDR3 nucleotides are TGCGCCAGCAGCCATAGTGCAGGGGGTCCCTACGAGCAGTACTTC. Amino acid sequence: CASSHSAGGPYEQYF. V gene TRBV4-1 combines with J gene TRBJ2-7; 7 bases match TRBD1. Germline CDR1 MGHRA, CDR2 YSYEKL. The V and J ends lost 3 bases and 2 bases, in that order; junction bases with no gene match: 7. The CDR3 consists of 15 residues.

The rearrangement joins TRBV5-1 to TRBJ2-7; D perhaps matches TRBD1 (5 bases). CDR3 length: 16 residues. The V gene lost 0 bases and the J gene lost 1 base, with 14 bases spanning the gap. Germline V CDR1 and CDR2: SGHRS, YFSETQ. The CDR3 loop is CASSLATGETSYEQYF. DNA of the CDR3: TGCGCCAGCAGCTTGGCCACAGGAGAGACTTCCTACGAGCAGTACTTC.